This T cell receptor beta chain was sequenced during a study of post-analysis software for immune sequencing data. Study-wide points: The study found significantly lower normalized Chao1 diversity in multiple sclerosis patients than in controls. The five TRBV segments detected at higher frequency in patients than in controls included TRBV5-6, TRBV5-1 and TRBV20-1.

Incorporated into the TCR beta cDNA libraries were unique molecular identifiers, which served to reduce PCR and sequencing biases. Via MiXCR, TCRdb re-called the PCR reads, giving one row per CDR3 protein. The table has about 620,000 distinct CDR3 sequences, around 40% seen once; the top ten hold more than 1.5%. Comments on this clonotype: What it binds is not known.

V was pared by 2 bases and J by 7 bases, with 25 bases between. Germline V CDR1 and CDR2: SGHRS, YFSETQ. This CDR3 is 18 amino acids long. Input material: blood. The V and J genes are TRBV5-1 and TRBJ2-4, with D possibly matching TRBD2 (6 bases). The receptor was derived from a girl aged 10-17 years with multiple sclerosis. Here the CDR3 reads CASSLSPEVGGRGNIQYF. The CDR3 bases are TGCGCCAGCAGCTTATCCCCCGAGGTCGGCGGACGGGGGAACATTCAGTACTTC.